This TCR beta chain came from a study of blood T cells in healthy people across ages. V shed 10 bases and J shed 11 bases, with 35 bases lying between them. Germline CDR1 is MNHEY and CDR2 is SVGEGT. The CDR3 contains 17 residues. A second PCR of about 6 to 11 cycles used a sample-barcoded 5' primer and a J-beta primer mix. Every cDNA molecule bore a tag from a template-switch adaptor containing 12 random nucleotides. TCRdb reprocessed the 5' RACE reads with MiXCR, giving one entry per CDR3 protein. The sample holds approximately 800,000 distinct CDR3 sequences, roughly three fifths seen once. The J gene is TRBJ2-5, the V gene TRBV6-2 or TRBV6-3; the D call may be TRBD1 or TRBD2 (5 bases each). This sequence was found in a man aged 40-55 years in good health. Sequenced input: blood. The CDR3, as DNA: TGTGCCACGCGCGTGACCAGAACCCTAGGGACCTACAATGAGCAGTACTTC. It encodes CATRVTRTLGTYNEQYF.